This TCR beta chain emerged from a study of blood T cells in healthy people across ages. General observations from the study: More naive CD4+ cells and higher diversity marked long-lived donors relative to aged donors.

The CDR3 length is 14 residues. The germline gives CDR1 SGDLS, CDR2 YYNGEE. The ends lost 0 bases at V and 9 bases at J; junction bases unmatched: 7. Isolated PBMCs totaled at least 6 million in each sample. The use of a sample-barcoded 5' primer and a J-beta primer mix characterized a second PCR of 7 to 11 cycles. Every sample returned 3 million or more CDR3-containing paired-end reads. TCRdb called the 5' RACE reads again in MiXCR, with one record for every CDR3 protein. Among 600,000 to 850,000 distinct CDR3 sequences listed, roughly 25% were seen once. Worth noting for this clonotype: Its antigen remains unknown.

These data also featured in a second study, about T cells of mothers and their children. Per that study: Second-PCR amplification with M1S added sample barcodes and 2-4 random nucleotides.

The sample was blood. This receptor was obtained from a boy aged 10-17 years in good health. V usage is TRBV9 and J usage is TRBJ1-2, with 8 bases that match TRBD1. CDR3 loop: CASSVGTGHNSYTF. In nucleotides, the CDR3 is TGTGCCAGCAGCGTAGGGACAGGGCATAATAGCTACACCTTC.